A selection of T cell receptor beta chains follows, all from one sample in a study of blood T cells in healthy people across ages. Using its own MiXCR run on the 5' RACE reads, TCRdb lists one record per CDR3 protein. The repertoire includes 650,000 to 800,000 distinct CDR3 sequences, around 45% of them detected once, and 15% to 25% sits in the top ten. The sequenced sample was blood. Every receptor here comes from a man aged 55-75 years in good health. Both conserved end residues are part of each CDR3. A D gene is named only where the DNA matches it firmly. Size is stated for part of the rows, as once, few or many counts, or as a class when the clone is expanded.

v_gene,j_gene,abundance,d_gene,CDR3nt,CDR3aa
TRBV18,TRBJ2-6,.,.,TGTGCCAGCTCGCTAGGACTCCCTAGCTCTGGGGCCAACGTCCTGACTTTC,CASSLGLPSSGANVLTF
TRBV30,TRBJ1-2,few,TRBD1,TGTGCCTGGCCGGACAGGGGCTATAACTATGGCTACACCTTC,CAWPDRGYNYGYTF
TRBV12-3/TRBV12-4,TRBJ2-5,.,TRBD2,TGTGCCAGCAGTTTCGGGGGGGGCAGGGGAATACAGACCCAGTACTTC,CASSFGGGRGIQTQYF
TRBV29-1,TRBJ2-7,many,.,TGCAGCGCACATACGGAAACGACGTGTCTGTGCGAGCAGTACTTC,CSAHTETTCLCEQYF
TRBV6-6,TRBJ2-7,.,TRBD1,TGTGCCAGTCAACAGGGGGACTCCTACGAGCAGTACTTC,CASQQGDSYEQYF
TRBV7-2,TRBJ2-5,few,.,TGTGCCAGCAGCTCGAGGAGGGCAGGACAAGAGACCCAGTACTTC,CASSSRRAGQETQYF
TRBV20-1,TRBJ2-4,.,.,TGCAGTGCTAGCGGAATCCCGCCAGCCAAAAACATTCAGTACTTC,CSASGIPPAKNIQYF
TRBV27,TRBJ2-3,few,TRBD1,TGTGCCAGCAGTCGACAGGGCGGTATAGGGGATACGCAGTATTTT,CASSRQGGIGDTQYF
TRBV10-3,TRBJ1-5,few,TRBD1,TGTGCCATCAGTCCGCAGGGCGACAGGGGAGGACAGCCCCAGCATTTT,CAISPQGDRGGQPQHF
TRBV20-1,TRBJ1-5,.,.,TGCAGTGCTAGGGATGGGGATCAGCCCCAGCATTTT,CSARDGDQPQHF
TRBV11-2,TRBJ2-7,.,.,TGTGCCAGCAGCTTAGATGTCACGGGTTGGGTTGCCGAGCAGTACTTC,CASSLDVTGWVAEQYF
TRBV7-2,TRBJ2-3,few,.,TGTGCCAGCAGCTTAGGTCGAGACGATACGCAGTATTTT,CASSLGRDDTQYF
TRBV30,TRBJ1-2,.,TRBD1,TGTGCCCGATACCTAGGGACAGGGGAGGTCTATGGCTACACCTTC,CARYLGTGEVYGYTF
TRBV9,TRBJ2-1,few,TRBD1,TGTGCCAGCAGCGTTACAGGGGTTAAGGATGAGCAGTTCTTC,CASSVTGVKDEQFF
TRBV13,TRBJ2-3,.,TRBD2,TGTGCCAGCAGCATTAGCGGGGGGCCCAGCACAGATACGCAGTATTTT,CASSISGGPSTDTQYF
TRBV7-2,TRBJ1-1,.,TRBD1,TGTGCCAGCAGCCCCCACGGGACAGGCGATGAAGCTTTCTTT,CASSPHGTGDEAFF
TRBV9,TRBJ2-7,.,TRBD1,TGTGCCAGCAGCGAGGGGACAGGGCCCTCCTACAATGAGCAGTACTTC,CASSEGTGPSYNEQYF
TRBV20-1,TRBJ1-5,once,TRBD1,TGCAGTGCTAGAGATGGGGACAGGGATCAGCCCCAGCATTTT,CSARDGDRDQPQHF
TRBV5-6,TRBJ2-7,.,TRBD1,TGTGCCAGCAGCATCGGGACAGCCAGCTCCTACGAGCAGTACTTC,CASSIGTASSYEQYF
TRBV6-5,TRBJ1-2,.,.,TGTGCCAGCAGTTCCCTGGAGAGGGGAGCTAACTATGGCTACACCTTC,CASSSLERGANYGYTF
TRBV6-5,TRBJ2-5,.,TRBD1,TGTGCCAGCAGTCTCCGGGACAGGCAACAAGAGCAGTACTTC,CASSLRDRQQEQYF
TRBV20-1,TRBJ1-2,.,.,TGCAGTGCAGACACAGGGTCAGCTAAAGGCTACACCTTC,CSADTGSAKGYTF
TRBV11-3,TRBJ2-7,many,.,TGTGCCAGCAGCCCCGCCCCCGCGGGCCACGAGCAGTACTTC,CASSPAPAGHEQYF
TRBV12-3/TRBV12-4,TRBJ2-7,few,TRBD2,TGTGCCAGCAGTCCAGCGGGACGGAAGGGCTACGAGCAGTACTTC,CASSPAGRKGYEQYF
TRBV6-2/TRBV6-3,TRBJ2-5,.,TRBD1,TGTGCCAGCAGTCCCGGGACAGGGGACCCCCAAGAGACCCAGTACTTC,CASSPGTGDPQETQYF
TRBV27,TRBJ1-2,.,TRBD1,TGTGCCAGCGGTGCGCCCGGGACAGGGTTTAAGGGCTACACCTTC,CASGAPGTGFKGYTF